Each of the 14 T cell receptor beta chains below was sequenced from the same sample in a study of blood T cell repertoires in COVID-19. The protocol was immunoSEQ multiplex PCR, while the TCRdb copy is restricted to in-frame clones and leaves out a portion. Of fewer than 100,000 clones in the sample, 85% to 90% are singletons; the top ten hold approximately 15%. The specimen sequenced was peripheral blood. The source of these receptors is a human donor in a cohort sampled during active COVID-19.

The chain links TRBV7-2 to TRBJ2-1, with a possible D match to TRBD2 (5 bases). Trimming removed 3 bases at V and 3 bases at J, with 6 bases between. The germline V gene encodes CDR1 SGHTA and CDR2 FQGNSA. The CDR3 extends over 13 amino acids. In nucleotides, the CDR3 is TGTGCCAGCAGCTTCCGGGACTACAATGAGCAGTTCTTC. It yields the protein CASSFRDYNEQFF.

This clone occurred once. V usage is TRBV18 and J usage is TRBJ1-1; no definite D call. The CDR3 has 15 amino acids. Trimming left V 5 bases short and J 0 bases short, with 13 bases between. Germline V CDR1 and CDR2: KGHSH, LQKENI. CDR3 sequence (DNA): TGTGCCAGCTCAGTCAACAGAGACATGAACACTGAAGCTTTCTTT. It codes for CASSVNRDMNTEAFF.

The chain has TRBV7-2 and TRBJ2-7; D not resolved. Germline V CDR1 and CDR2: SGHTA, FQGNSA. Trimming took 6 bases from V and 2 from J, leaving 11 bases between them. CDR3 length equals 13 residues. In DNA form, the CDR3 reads TGTGCCAGCAGTCTACAGTCCGCCTACGAGCAGTACTTC. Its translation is CASSLQSAYEQYF.

Here the CDR3 DNA reads TGTGCCAGCACCCTCTCGGGGGGAGCGGGTGGCTACACCTTC. Amino acids: CASTLSGGAGGYTF. J is TRBJ1-2 and V is TRBV11-2, with D perhaps TRBD1 (5 bases). The CDR3 runs 14 residues. Germline CDR1 and CDR2: SGHAT and FQNNGV. Trimming left V 7 bases short and J 7 bases short, with 19 bases between.

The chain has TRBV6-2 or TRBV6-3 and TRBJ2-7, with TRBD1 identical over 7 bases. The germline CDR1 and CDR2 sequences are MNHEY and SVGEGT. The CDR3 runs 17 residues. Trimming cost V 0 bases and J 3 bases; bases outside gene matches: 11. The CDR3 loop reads CASSYSRSGGQDYEQYF. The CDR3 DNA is TGTGCCAGCAGTTACTCGAGGTCAGGCGGACAGGACTACGAGCAGTACTTC.

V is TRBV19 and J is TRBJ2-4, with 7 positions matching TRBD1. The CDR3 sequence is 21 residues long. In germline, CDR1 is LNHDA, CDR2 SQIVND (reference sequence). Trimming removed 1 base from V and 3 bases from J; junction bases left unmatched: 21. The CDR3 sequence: CASSIVGRTGRGLGDKNIQYF. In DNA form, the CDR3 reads TGTGCCAGTAGTATAGTGGGGCGGACAGGACGAGGACTTGGTGACAAAAACATTCAGTACTTC.

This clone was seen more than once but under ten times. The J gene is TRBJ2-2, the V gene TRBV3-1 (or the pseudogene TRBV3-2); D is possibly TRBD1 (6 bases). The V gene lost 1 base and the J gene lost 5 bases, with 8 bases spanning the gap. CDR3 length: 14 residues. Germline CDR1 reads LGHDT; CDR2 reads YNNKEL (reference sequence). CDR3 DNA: TGTGCCAGCAGCCAAGGACAGGTTACCGGGGAGCTGTTTTTT. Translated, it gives CASSQGQVTGELFF.

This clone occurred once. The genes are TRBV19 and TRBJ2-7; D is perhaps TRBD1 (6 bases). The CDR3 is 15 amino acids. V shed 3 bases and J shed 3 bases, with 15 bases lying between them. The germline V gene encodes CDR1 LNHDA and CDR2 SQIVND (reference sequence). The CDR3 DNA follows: TGTGCCAGTAGTATGGGGGCCAGGGGACACTACGAGCAGTACTTC. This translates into CASSMGARGHYEQYF.

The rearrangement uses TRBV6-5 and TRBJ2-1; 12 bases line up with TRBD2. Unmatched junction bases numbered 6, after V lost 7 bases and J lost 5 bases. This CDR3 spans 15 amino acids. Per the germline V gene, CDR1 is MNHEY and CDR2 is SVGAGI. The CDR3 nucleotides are TGTGCCAGCACCCTTAGGACTAGCGGGGACAATGAGCAGTTCTTC. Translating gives CASTLRTSGDNEQFF.

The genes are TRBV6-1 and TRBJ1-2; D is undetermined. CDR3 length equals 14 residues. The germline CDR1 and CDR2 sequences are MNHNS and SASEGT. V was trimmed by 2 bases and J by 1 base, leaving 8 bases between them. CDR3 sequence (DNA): TGTGCCAGCAGTGAATTCGGGGTTAACTATGGCTACACCTTC. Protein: CASSEFGVNYGYTF.

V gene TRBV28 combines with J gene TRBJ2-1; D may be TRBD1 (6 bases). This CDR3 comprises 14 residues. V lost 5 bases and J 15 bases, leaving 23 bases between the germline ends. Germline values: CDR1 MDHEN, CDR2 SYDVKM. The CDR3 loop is CASSGQSSRVEGFF. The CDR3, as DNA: TGTGCCAGCAGTGGACAGTCCTCCCGAGTTGAGGGGTTCTTC.

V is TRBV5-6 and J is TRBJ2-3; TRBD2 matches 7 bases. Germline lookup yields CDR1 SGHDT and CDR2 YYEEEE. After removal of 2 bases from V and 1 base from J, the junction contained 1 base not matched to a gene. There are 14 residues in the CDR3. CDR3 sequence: CASSFRGGTDTQYF. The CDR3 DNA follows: TGTGCCAGCAGCTTCCGGGGGGGCACAGATACGCAGTATTTT.

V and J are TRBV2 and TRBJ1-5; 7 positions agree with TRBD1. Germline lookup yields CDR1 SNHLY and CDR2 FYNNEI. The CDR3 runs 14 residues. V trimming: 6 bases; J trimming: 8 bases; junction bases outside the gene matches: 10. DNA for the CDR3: TGTGCCAGCAGAGTACAGGGGCTCAGCGAGCCCCAGCATTTT. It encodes CASRVQGLSEPQHF.

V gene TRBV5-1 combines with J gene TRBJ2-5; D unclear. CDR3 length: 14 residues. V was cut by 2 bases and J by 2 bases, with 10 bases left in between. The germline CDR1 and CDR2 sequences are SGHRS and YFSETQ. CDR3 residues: CASSFSLAQETQYF. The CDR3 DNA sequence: TGCGCCAGCAGCTTCAGTCTGGCTCAAGAGACCCAGTACTTC.